These 31 T cell receptor beta chains originate from one sample sequenced in a study of T cell clonotyping in hematopoietic cell transplantation. TCRdb's table, derived via immunoSEQ multiplex PCR, lists solely in-frame clones and lacks some. The data show around 45,000 clones, with around 84% seen just once and roughly 5.7% held by the top ten. Sample time point: recipient sample about 28 days before transplant, after cytoreduction. Here the sequenced sample was peripheral blood mononuclear cells, taken before stem cell transplant. The receptor set was obtained from a man aged 55 to 70 with myelodysplastic syndrome. Some clones in this sample may be carry-over from other donors' samples.

V is TRBV2 and J is TRBJ1-5; 7 bases are shared with TRBD1. The CDR3 extends over 15 amino acids. In germline, CDR1 is SNHLY, CDR2 FYNNEI. V trimming: 4 bases; J trimming: 4 bases; junction bases outside the gene matches: 7. The CDR3 loop reads CASSGSTGENQPQHF. In nucleotides, the CDR3 is TGTGCCAGCAGTGGGAGCACAGGGGAGAATCAGCCCCAGCATTTT.

The chain is built from TRBV10-2 and TRBJ2-1; 12 bases map to TRBD2. CDR3 length: 15 amino acids. J gave up 5 bases and V 5 bases, and 4 bases lay outside the gene matches. From germline, CDR1 is WSHSY and CDR2 SAAADI. CDR3 residues: CASSRTSGDHNEQFF. For the CDR3, the DNA is TGCGCCAGCAGTAGGACTAGCGGGGACCACAATGAGCAGTTCTTC.

The chain is built from TRBV30 and TRBJ2-5; 7 bases agree with TRBD2. CDR1 GTSNPN and CDR2 SVGIG come from the germline V gene (reference sequence). J lost 4 bases, V lost 0 bases, and 5 bases had no gene match. The CDR3 runs to 14 residues. The CDR3 sequence is CAWSVQASGETQYF. As DNA, the CDR3 is TGTGCCTGGAGTGTACAGGCTAGCGGAGAGACCCAGTACTTC.

The rearrangement uses TRBV2 and TRBJ1-4; a weak D match, TRBD1 (6 bases). V was trimmed by 5 bases and J by 4 bases, leaving 14 bases between them. This CDR3 has 15 residues. CDR1 and CDR2 (germline): SNHLY, FYNNEI. As DNA, the CDR3 is TGTGCCAGCAGTCCGCAGGGAGGGGGTAATGAAAAACTGTTTTTT. Translated, it gives CASSPQGGGNEKLFF.

The chain carries TRBV5-3 and TRBJ1-4; D perhaps matches TRBD1 (5 bases). TRBV5-3 is recorded as an ORF, its role being uncertain. The CDR3 contains 14 residues. The V and J ends lost 4 bases and 4 bases respectively, with 11 bases between them. CDR3 in amino acids: CARSPTGINEKLFF. In nucleotides, the CDR3 is TGTGCCAGAAGCCCAACAGGTATTAATGAAAAACTGTTTTTT.

V and J are TRBV5-6 and TRBJ1-4, with 8 nucleotides matching TRBD1. Unmatched junction bases numbered 9, after V lost 4 bases and J lost 4 bases. This CDR3 region has 16 residues. From germline, CDR1 is SGHDT and CDR2 YYEEEE. Written as DNA, the CDR3 is TGTGCCAGCAGCGAGACCAGGGGGCAGGTTAATGAAAAACTGTTTTTT. This sequence encodes CASSETRGQVNEKLFF.

This clone has just one count. The rearrangement uses TRBV4-2 and TRBJ2-1, with 9 positions matching TRBD2. The CDR3 is 14 residues long. Trimming at V came to 7 bases and at J to 8 bases, leaving 9 bases not matched to a gene. Germline assignment: CDR1 LGHNA and CDR2 YNFKEQ. CDR3 coding DNA: TGTGCCAGCACCCGCGGGGGGGCCGTCGATGAGCAGTTCTTC. This translates into CASTRGGAVDEQFF.

In this sample, this clone turned up a few times. This chain uses TRBV11-2 with TRBJ1-6, with D possibly being TRBD1 (5 bases). Germline V gene sequence: CDR1 SGHAT, CDR2 FQNNGV. The CDR3 has 14 amino acids. Trimming left V 5 bases short and J 9 bases short, with 14 bases between. The CDR3 region has the DNA TGTGCCAGCAGCCCAGGAGGGACGAGTTCACCCCTCCACTTT. Its translation is CASSPGGTSSPLHF. The variable domain in full, with the rest retrieved from reference TRBV11-2 and TRBJ1-6, is EAGVAQSPRYKIIEKRQSVAFWCNPISGHATLYWYQQILGQGPKLLIQFQNNGVVDDSQLPKDRFSAERLKGVDSTLKIQPAKLEDSAVYLCASSPGGTSSPLHFGNGTRLTVT.

The gene calls are TRBV5-1 and TRBJ2-1; D may be TRBD1 (6 bases). The CDR3 loop spans 16 amino acids. Germline V gene sequence: CDR1 SGHRS, CDR2 YFSETQ. Trimming stripped 4 bases from V and 0 bases from J, with 14 bases between. The CDR3 nucleotides are TGCGCCAGCAGCGAAGGGACAAGGAGCTCCTACAATGAGCAGTTCTTC. This sequence encodes CASSEGTRSSYNEQFF.

V usage is TRBV5-4 and J usage is TRBJ1-4, with D uncertain. The germline gives CDR1 SGHNT, CDR2 YYREEE (reference sequence). CDR3 size: 15 residues. The germline V and J ends were trimmed by 0 bases and 3 bases, with 9 bases remaining between them. Here the CDR3 reads CASSLGAEANEKLFF. The CDR3 DNA reads as TGTGCCAGCAGCTTGGGGGCGGAAGCTAATGAAAAACTGTTTTTT. Supplemented by reference TRBV5-4 and TRBJ1-4, the full variable domain reads ETGVTQSPTHLIKTRGQQVTLRCSSQSGHNTVSWYQQALGQGPQFIFQYYREEENGRGNFPPRFSGLQFPNYSSELNVNALELDDSALYLCASSLGAEANEKLFFGSGTQLSVL.

The chain carries TRBV6-5 and TRBJ1-6; no firm D call. Germline V gene sequence: CDR1 MNHEY, CDR2 SVGAGI. This CDR3 contains 14 residues. V lost 10 bases and J lost 8, with 18 bases in between. The CDR3, as DNA: TGTGCCACCAAGGCAAGCCGAAGGGATTCACCCCTCCACTTT. Protein product: CATKASRRDSPLHF.

This clone has only a few counts. The chain combines TRBV7-6 with TRBJ2-2; TRBD2 matches at 8 bases. Trimming cost V 1 base and J 4 bases; bases outside gene matches: 2. Germline CDR1 and CDR2: SGHVS and FNYEAQ. This CDR3 has 15 amino acids. CDR3 region: CASSLGRGVTGELFF. In DNA form, the CDR3 reads TGTGCCAGCAGCTTAGGGCGGGGGGTCACCGGGGAGCTGTTTTTT. The full variable domain, completed using reference TRBV7-6 and TRBJ2-2, is GAGVSQSPRYKVTKRGQDVALRCDPISGHVSLYWYRQALGQGPEFLTYFNYEAQQDKSGLPNDRFSAERPEGSISTLTIQRTEQRDSAMYRCASSLGRGVTGELFFGEGSRLTVL.

The chain recombines TRBV29-1 with TRBJ2-7; D may be TRBD2 (6 bases). Looked up from germline, CDR1 is SQVTM and CDR2 is ANQGSEA. This CDR3 is 13 amino acids long. Trimming removed 4 bases at V and 6 bases at J, with 16 bases between. CDR3 nucleotide sequence: TGCAGCGTTGTCCCCGCGGGGCAGGTCGAGCAGTACTTC. This encodes CSVVPAGQVEQYF.

The rearrangement links TRBV19 to TRBJ2-7, with TRBD2 identical over 7 bases. The germline V gene has CDR1 LNHDA and CDR2 SQIVND (reference sequence). J gave up 5 bases and V 1 base, and 8 bases lay outside the gene matches. CDR3 length equals 15 residues. DNA of the CDR3: TGTGCCAGTAGTATAGGACTAGCAGGTGGCAACGAGCAGTACTTC. Its translation: CASSIGLAGGNEQYF.

This chain uses TRBV6-5 with TRBJ1-5; TRBD1 matches at 7 bases. With 6 bases clipped from V and 5 bases from J, the junction kept 7 bases outside the gene matches. The CDR3 covers 14 residues. Germline V lookup: CDR1 MNHEY, CDR2 SVGAGI. The CDR3 sequence is CASSLRQGDQPQHF. In DNA, the CDR3 is TGTGCCAGCAGCCTGCGACAGGGTGATCAGCCCCAGCATTTT.

The genes are TRBV10-2 and TRBJ1-5; 9 bases agree with TRBD1. Losses at the gene ends were 5 bases for V and 3 bases for J; bases not matched to a gene: 5. This CDR3 region has 15 residues. The germline V gene has CDR1 WSHSY and CDR2 SAAADI. This CDR3 reads CASSSGTGYNQPQHF. In DNA, the CDR3 is TGCGCCAGCAGTTCCGGGACAGGGTACAATCAGCCCCAGCATTTT.

The J gene is TRBJ2-2, the V gene TRBV19; D is ambiguous. The ends were cut back, 5 bases at V and 2 bases at J, with 12 bases in the middle. The CDR3 is 15 amino acids. Germline V gene lookup returns CDR1 LNHDA and CDR2 SQIVND (reference sequence). The CDR3 region is CASSSRPSNTGELFF. The CDR3 nucleotides are TGTGCCAGTAGTTCACGACCCTCCAACACCGGGGAGCTGTTTTTT.

V gene TRBV7-2 combines with J gene TRBJ2-1, with TRBD2 matching over 13 bases. With V trimmed by 5 bases and J by 0 bases, 7 bases remained unmatched. This CDR3 has 18 amino acids. From germline, CDR1 is SGHTA and CDR2 FQGNSA. The CDR3 loop reads CASSQGLAGFSSYNEQFF. In nucleotides, the CDR3 is TGTGCCAGCAGCCAGGGACTAGCGGGGTTTAGCTCCTACAATGAGCAGTTCTTC. Complete variable domain (other parts from reference TRBV7-2 and TRBJ2-1): GAGVSQSPSNKVTEKGKDVELRCDPISGHTALYWYRQSLGQGLEFLIYFQGNSAPDKSGLPSDRFSAERTGGSVSTLTIQRTQQEDSAVYLCASSQGLAGFSSYNEQFFGPGTRLTVL.

The chain is built from TRBV9 and TRBJ2-1; TRBD2 aligns across 7 bases. The V gene's germline CDR1 is SGDLS and CDR2 YYNGEE. The CDR3 spans 20 residues. The trim removed 0 bases at V and 1 base at J, leaving 16 bases unmatched. CDR3: CASSVGVWGRGYSSYNEQFF. CDR3 DNA sequence: TGTGCCAGCAGCGTAGGGGTTTGGGGGAGGGGCTATAGTTCCTACAATGAGCAGTTCTTC.

The chain combines TRBV4-3 with TRBJ2-2, with D perhaps given as TRBD1 or TRBD2 (7 bases each). Germline CDR1 LGHNA, CDR2 YSLEER. The CDR3 loop spans 17 amino acids. The V end was cut by 0 bases, the J end by 3 bases, with 14 bases between. The CDR3 protein is CASSQEPGGAYTGELFF. The CDR3 coding sequence is TGCGCCAGCAGCCAAGAACCAGGGGGGGCCTACACCGGGGAGCTGTTTTTT.

The chain employs TRBV6-1 and TRBJ1-2; TRBD1 agrees at 7 bases. Trimming removed 3 bases from V and 2 bases from J; junction bases left unmatched: 6. The length of the CDR3 is 15 residues. Germline V lookup: CDR1 MNHNS, CDR2 SASEGT. CDR3 coding DNA: TGTGCCAGCAGTGATCGACAGGGATACAACTATGGCTACACCTTC. Translated: CASSDRQGYNYGYTF.

The J gene is TRBJ2-5, the V gene TRBV30; 13 bases are a match to TRBD2. The trim removed 2 bases at V and 5 bases at J, leaving 5 bases unmatched. The CDR3 covers 15 residues. CDR1 and CDR2 from the germline V gene are GTSNPN and SVGIG (reference sequence). CDR3 in DNA: TGTGCCTGGAGTCTGGGACTAGCGGGGATGGAGACCCAGTACTTC. Translation: CAWSLGLAGMETQYF.

The V call is TRBV19, the J call TRBJ1-2; tentatively, D is TRBD1 (5 bases). CDR3 length equals 17 residues. Germline CDR1 and CDR2: LNHDA and SQIVND (reference sequence). Trimming stripped 5 bases from V and 6 bases from J, with 25 bases between. The CDR3 region is CASSAKQGGQGSHGYTF. In DNA, the CDR3 is TGTGCCAGTAGTGCGAAACAAGGTGGCCAGGGTTCCCATGGCTACACCTTC.

The genes are TRBV7-2 and TRBJ2-5, with D perhaps matching TRBD2 (6 bases). Per germline, CDR1 SGHTA and CDR2 FQGNSA. The germline V and J ends were trimmed by 5 bases and 1 base, with 14 bases remaining between them. The CDR3 has 15 residues. Here the CDR3 reads CASSPLGGFQETQYF. The CDR3 DNA reads TGTGCCAGCAGCCCACTTGGGGGGTTCCAAGAGACCCAGTACTTC.

The V gene is TRBV9, the J gene TRBJ2-3; possible D gene TRBD2, 6 bases. Per germline, CDR1 SGDLS and CDR2 YYNGEE. V was pared by 3 bases and J by 2 bases, with 19 bases between. This CDR3 contains 17 residues. The chain's CDR3 is CASSADLAGRYTDTQYF. The CDR3 DNA reads TGTGCCAGCAGCGCCGACCTGGCGGGGAGATACACAGATACGCAGTATTTT.

The gene calls are TRBV5-1 and TRBJ2-3; tentative D call: TRBD1 (5 bases). CDR1 is SGHRS and CDR2 is YFSETQ in the germline V gene. Trimming took off 0 bases at V and 6 bases at J, with 11 bases between the two ends. The CDR3 is 14 residues long. Here the CDR3 reads CASSLEAGRDTQYF. The CDR3 DNA reads TGCGCCAGCAGCTTGGAGGCAGGGCGGGATACGCAGTATTTT.

The chain carries TRBV19 and TRBJ2-7; the match to TRBD1 covers 8 bases. Germline V CDR1 and CDR2: LNHDA, SQIVND (reference sequence). Unmatched junction bases numbered 3, after V lost 4 bases and J lost 4 bases. The CDR3 is made up of 13 amino acids. CDR3 nucleotides: TGTGCCAGTAGTACACGACAGGGGTACGAGCAGTACTTC. It is translated as CASSTRQGYEQYF.

The chain combines TRBV25-1 with TRBJ2-4, with 7 bases lining up with TRBD1. The V gene end was trimmed by 4 bases and the J gene end by 1 base; junction bases not matched to a gene: 10. CDR1 is MGHDK, CDR2 SYGVNS, per germline. The CDR3 spans 17 residues. The CDR3 nucleotides are TGTGCCAGCAGTGCTCCTCGACAGGGCCGGGCCAAAAACATTCAGTACTTC. This encodes CASSAPRQGRAKNIQYF.

J is TRBJ1-1 and V is TRBV5-1; D is perhaps TRBD1 (5 bases). There are 14 residues in the CDR3. V lost 7 bases and J lost 1, with 14 bases in between. Per the germline V gene, CDR1 is SGHRS and CDR2 is YFSETQ. The CDR3 DNA is TGCGCCAGCTCCTCAGGGTGGGGGAACACTGAAGCTTTCTTT. As protein: CASSSGWGNTEAFF.

The chain couples TRBV7-9 to TRBJ1-6; D might be TRBD1 (6 bases). The CDR3 consists of 14 residues. CDR1 and CDR2 (germline): SEHNR, FQNEAQ (reference sequence). V lost 1 base and J 5 bases, leaving 6 bases between the germline ends. The CDR3 region has the DNA TGTGCCAGCAGCTTAGGGACAGATAATTCACCCCTCCACTTT. Translation: CASSLGTDNSPLHF. Filled out from reference TRBV7-9 and TRBJ1-6, the complete variable domain reads DTGVSQNPRHKITKRGQNVTFRCDPISEHNRLYWYRQTLGQGPEFLTYFQNEAQLEKSRLLSDRFSAERPKGSFSTLEIQRTEQGDSAMYLCASSLGTDNSPLHFGNGTRLTVT.

This sequence joins TRBV11-2 and TRBJ1-1, with TRBD1 matching over 8 bases. CDR1 and CDR2 from the germline V gene are SGHAT and FQNNGV. This CDR3 has 19 amino acids. V dropped 0 bases and J dropped 5; count of bases not matched to a gene: 17. CDR3 DNA: TGTGCCAGCAGCTTAGACTCCAGACAGGGGACCCGGCGACTTACTGAAGCTTTCTTT. Translated, it gives CASSLDSRQGTRRLTEAFF.